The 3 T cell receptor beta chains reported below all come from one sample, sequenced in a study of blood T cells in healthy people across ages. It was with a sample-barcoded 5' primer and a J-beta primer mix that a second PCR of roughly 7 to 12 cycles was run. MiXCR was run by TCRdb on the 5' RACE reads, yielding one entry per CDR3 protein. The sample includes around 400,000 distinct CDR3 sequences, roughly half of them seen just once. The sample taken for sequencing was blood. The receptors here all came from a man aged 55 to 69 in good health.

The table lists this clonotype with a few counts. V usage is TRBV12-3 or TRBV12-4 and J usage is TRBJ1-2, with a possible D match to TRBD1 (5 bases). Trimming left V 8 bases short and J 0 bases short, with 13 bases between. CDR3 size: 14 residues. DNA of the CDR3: TGTGCCAGCCACCCCAGGGTAGCTAACTATGGCTACACCTTC. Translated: CASHPRVANYGYTF.

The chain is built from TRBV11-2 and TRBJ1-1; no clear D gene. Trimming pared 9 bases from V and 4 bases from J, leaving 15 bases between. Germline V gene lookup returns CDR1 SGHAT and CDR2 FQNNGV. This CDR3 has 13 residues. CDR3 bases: TGTGCCAGACACCACAGTGCGGCCACTGAAGCTTTCTTT. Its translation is CARHHSAATEAFF.

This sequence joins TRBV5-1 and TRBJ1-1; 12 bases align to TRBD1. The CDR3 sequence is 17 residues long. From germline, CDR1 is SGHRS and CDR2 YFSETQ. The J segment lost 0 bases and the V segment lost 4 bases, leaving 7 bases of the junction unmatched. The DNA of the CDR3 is TGCGCCAGCAGCCAAAGGGGACAGGGGGCCATGAACACTGAAGCTTTCTTT. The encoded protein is CASSQRGQGAMNTEAFF.